The clone carrying this T cell receptor (beta chain) showed up just a few times. Healthy individuals of Caucasian origin from Russia, aged roughly 6 to 90, served as donors. The sample, 9 to 10 milliliters of peripheral blood, was drawn from each donor. The CDR3 has 15 residues. V was cut by 5 bases and J by 8 bases, with 19 bases left in between. The second PCR ran roughly 7 to 12 cycles with a sample-barcoded 5' primer and J-beta primers. With 12 random nucleotides, a template-switch adaptor tagged each individual cDNA molecule. TCRdb re-called the 5' RACE reads with MiXCR, one entry per CDR3 protein. The sample holds about 570,000 distinct CDR3 sequences; roughly a quarter are singletons and the top ten take roughly 20%. This entry is derived from a study of blood T cells in healthy people across ages.

This chain uses TRBV12-3 or TRBV12-4 with TRBJ2-1; the D gene is possibly TRBD1 (6 bases). Sequencing used blood. This TCR came from a woman in her 70s in good health. The CDR3 region is CASSGQNLGADEQFF. CDR3 nucleotides: TGTGCCAGCAGTGGACAGAATTTGGGGGCGGATGAGCAGTTCTTC.